This T cell receptor (beta chain) was obtained from a study of blood T cell repertoires in COVID-19. Study context: The origin of the acute and convalescent COVID-19 samples was the United States, Italy and Spain. The analysed material was cDNA or gDNA that came from T cells, B-cell-depleted T cells, or PBMCs.

Data came from immunoSEQ multiplex PCR; TCRdb stores just in-frame clones and leaves some out. The table has tens of thousands of clones, roughly 79% seen once. Trimming took off 2 bases at V and 9 bases at J, with 5 bases between the two ends. The V gene's germline CDR1 is SNHLY and CDR2 FYNNEI. The CDR3 extends over 11 amino acids. This chain uses TRBV2 with TRBJ2-1; D unresolved. This clonotype originated in a man at least 80 years old with acute or convalescent COVID-19. The sequenced sample consisted of peripheral blood. The CDR3 protein is CASSEQFEQFF. The CDR3 region has the DNA TGTGCCAGCAGTGAACAGTTTGAGCAGTTCTTC.